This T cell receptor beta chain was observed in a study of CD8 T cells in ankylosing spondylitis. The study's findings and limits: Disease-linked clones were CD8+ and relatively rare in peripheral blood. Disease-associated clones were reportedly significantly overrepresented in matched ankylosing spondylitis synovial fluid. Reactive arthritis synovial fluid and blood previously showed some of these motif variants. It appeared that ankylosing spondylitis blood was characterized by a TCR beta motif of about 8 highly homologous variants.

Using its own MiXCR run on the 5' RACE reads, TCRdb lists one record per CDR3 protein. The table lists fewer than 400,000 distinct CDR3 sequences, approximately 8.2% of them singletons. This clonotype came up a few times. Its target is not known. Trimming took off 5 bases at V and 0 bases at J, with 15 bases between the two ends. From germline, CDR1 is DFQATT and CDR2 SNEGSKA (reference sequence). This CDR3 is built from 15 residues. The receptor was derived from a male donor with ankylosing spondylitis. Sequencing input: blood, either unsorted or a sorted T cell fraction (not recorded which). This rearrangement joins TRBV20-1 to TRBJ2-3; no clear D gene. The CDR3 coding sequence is TGCAGTGCTGCGCTTGCGGAGTACAGCACAGATACGCAGTATTTT. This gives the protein CSAALAEYSTDTQYF.